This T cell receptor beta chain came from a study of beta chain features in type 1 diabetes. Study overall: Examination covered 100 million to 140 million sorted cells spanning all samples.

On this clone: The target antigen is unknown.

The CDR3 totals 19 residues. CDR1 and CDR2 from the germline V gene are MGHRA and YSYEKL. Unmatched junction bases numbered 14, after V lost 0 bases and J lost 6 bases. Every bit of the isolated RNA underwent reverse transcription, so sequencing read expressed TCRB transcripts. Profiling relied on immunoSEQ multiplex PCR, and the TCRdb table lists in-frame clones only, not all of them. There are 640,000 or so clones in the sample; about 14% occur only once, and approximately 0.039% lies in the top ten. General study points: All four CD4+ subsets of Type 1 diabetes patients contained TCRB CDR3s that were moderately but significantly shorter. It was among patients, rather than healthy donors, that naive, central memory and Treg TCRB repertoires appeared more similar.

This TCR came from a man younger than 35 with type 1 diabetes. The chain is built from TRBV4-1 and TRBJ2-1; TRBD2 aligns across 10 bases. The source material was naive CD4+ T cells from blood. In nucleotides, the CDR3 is TGCGCCAGCAGCCAAGAAAGCCTAGCGGGGGTGACGCCGAGCAATGAGCAGTTCTTC. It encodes CASSQESLAGVTPSNEQFF.